The 15 T cell receptor beta chains below were found in one sample sequenced in a study of T cell responses to AZD1222 COVID-19 vaccine. Measured with immunoSEQ multiplex PCR; TCRdb has only the in-frame clones, and not every one. The sample gives around 110,000 clones, about 90% of which show up once; 6.5% to 9.5% is in the top ten. This specimen consisted of peripheral blood, obtained on day 0 of AZD1222 vaccination. The receptors were gathered from an adult in good health.

This clone was picked up a small number of times. This chain connects TRBV29-1 to TRBJ1-1; no firm D call. The CDR3 is made up of 14 amino acids. V lost 6 bases and J 4 bases, leaving 18 bases between the germline ends. The V gene's germline CDR1 is SQVTM and CDR2 ANQGSEA. CDR3 residues: CSVATTVRATEAFF. CDR3 sequence (DNA): TGCAGCGTGGCAACCACCGTCAGAGCCACTGAAGCTTTCTTT.

The V and J genes are TRBV5-1 and TRBJ2-3; TRBD1 might be the D (6 bases). V lost 0 bases, J lost 6 bases, and 11 bases lay in between. This CDR3 has 14 residues. Per the germline V gene, CDR1 is SGHRS and CDR2 is YFSETQ. This CDR3 is CASSLGTTGDTQYF. The CDR3, as DNA: TGCGCCAGCAGCTTGGGGACCACAGGGGATACGCAGTATTTT.

This chain connects TRBV4-2 to TRBJ1-2, with D possibly matching TRBD1 (6 bases). The CDR3 totals 15 residues. V was trimmed by 1 base and J by 8 bases, leaving 17 bases between them. Germline V lookup: CDR1 LGHNA, CDR2 YNFKEQ. The CDR3 spells CASSQVDPTGGGYTF. Here the CDR3 DNA reads TGTGCCAGCAGCCAAGTTGATCCGACAGGAGGAGGCTACACCTTC.

This chain joins TRBV28 and TRBJ1-4, with D possibly being TRBD1 (5 bases). The CDR3 spans 14 residues. The V gene's germline CDR1 is MDHEN and CDR2 SYDVKM. The V end was cut by 6 bases, the J end by 4 bases, with 12 bases between. CDR3 loop: CASSPIQVNEKLFF. As DNA, the CDR3 is TGTGCCAGCAGCCCTATACAGGTTAATGAAAAACTGTTTTTT.

CDR3 amino acids: CASSDSPGEAYGYTF. Written as DNA, the CDR3 is TGTGCCAGCAGTGACTCTCCGGGGGAGGCCTATGGCTACACCTTC. V usage is TRBV2 and J usage is TRBJ1-2; the D gene is possibly TRBD1 (5 bases). V was pared by 3 bases and J by 4 bases, with 15 bases between. The length of the CDR3 is 15 residues. CDR1 is SNHLY and CDR2 is FYNNEI in the germline V gene. Full variable domain (remainder filled in from reference TRBV2 and TRBJ1-2): EPEVTQTPSHQVTQMGQEVILRCVPISNHLYFYWYRQILGQKVEFLVSFYNNEISEKSEIFDDQFSVERPDGSNFTLKIRSTKLEDSAMYFCASSDSPGEAYGYTFGSGTRLTVV.

This chain links TRBV27 with TRBJ1-6, with TRBD1 matching over 8 bases. The CDR3 length is 12 residues. The V gene end was trimmed by 8 bases and the J gene end by 7 bases; junction bases not matched to a gene: 1. In germline, CDR1 is MNHEY, CDR2 SMNVEV (reference sequence). This CDR3 reads CASGTGNSPLHF. CDR3 bases: TGTGCCAGCGGGACAGGAAATTCACCCCTCCACTTT.

The rearrangement uses TRBV5-1 and TRBJ2-2; D may be TRBD1 (5 bases). V was shortened by 2 bases and J by 6 bases, with 11 bases between the two germline ends. The germline CDR1 and CDR2 sequences are SGHRS and YFSETQ. The length of the CDR3 is 14 residues. CDR3 protein: CASSFGQESGELFF. The CDR3 nucleotides read TGCGCCAGCAGCTTCGGACAAGAATCCGGGGAGCTGTTTTTT.

The rearrangement uses TRBV28 and TRBJ1-5, with D hard to call. The length of the CDR3 is 16 residues. The germline V gene has CDR1 MDHEN and CDR2 SYDVKM. The V end lost 8 bases, the J end lost 2 bases, and 19 bases lay between the germline ends. The CDR3 loop is CASYENSLGGNQPQHF. CDR3 DNA: TGTGCCAGCTACGAAAACTCCCTCGGTGGCAATCAGCCCCAGCATTTT.

This clone appeared a single time. The chain links TRBV3-1 (or the pseudogene TRBV3-2) to TRBJ1-6; the match to TRBD1 covers 7 bases. The CDR3 extends over 16 amino acids. The J segment lost 9 bases and the V segment lost 4 bases, leaving 12 bases of the junction unmatched. Germline CDR1 and CDR2: LGHDT and YNNKEL (reference sequence). The CDR3 DNA reads TGTGCCAGCAGCCCAGACAGGGTTGTATCGGGTTCACCCCTCCACTTT. This translates into CASSPDRVVSGSPLHF.

The chain recombines TRBV28 with TRBJ1-5; a weak D match, TRBD1 (6 bases). In germline, CDR1 is MDHEN, CDR2 SYDVKM. The V gene lost 8 bases and the J gene lost 4 bases, with 18 bases spanning the gap. The CDR3 runs 15 residues. In DNA, the CDR3 is TGTGCCAGCGGGGACACGTCGGTGGGAAATCAGCCCCAGCATTTT. This translates into CASGDTSVGNQPQHF.

Regarding this clone: At one of its ends the junction is not consistent with the germline gene, which may arise from a read error. This sequence joins TRBV5-1 and TRBJ1-3, with TRBD1 matching over 8 bases. Germline values: CDR1 SGHRS, CDR2 YFSETQ. This CDR3 has 11 amino acids. The CDR3 region is CASSLETGVAF. The CDR3 region has the DNA TGCGCCAGCAGCTTGGAGACAGGGGTGGCCTTT. Variable domain in full (rest from reference TRBV5-1 and TRBJ1-3): KAGVTQTPRYLIKTRGQQVTLSCSPISGHRSVSWYQQTPGQGLQFLFEYFSETQRNKGNFPGRFSGRQFSNSRSEMNVSTLELGDSALYLCASSLETGVAFGEGSWLTVV.

The chain carries TRBV28 and TRBJ2-1; TRBD2 matches 11 bases. This CDR3 is 17 amino acids long. V trimming: 4 bases; J trimming: 4 bases; junction bases outside the gene matches: 9. CDR1 is MDHEN, CDR2 SYDVKM, per germline. This chain's CDR3 is CASSSSSGGRLYNEQFF. CDR3 nucleotides: TGTGCCAGCAGTTCCTCTAGCGGGGGGAGACTGTACAATGAGCAGTTCTTC.

The genes are TRBV2 and TRBJ1-1, with D hard to call. The V gene lost 3 bases and the J gene lost 7 bases, with 6 bases spanning the gap. This CDR3 is built from 11 residues. Germline V gene data show CDR1 as SNHLY and CDR2 as FYNNEI. CDR3 residues: CASSDNLEAFF. The CDR3 DNA is TGTGCCAGCAGTGATAACCTTGAAGCTTTCTTT.

The chain carries TRBV28 and TRBJ2-7; 9 positions match TRBD1. The germline gives CDR1 MDHEN, CDR2 SYDVKM. J lost 5 bases, V lost 6 bases, and 11 bases had no gene match. This CDR3 has 15 amino acids. The CDR3 spells CASSPDRGNLDEQYF. CDR3 nucleotides: TGTGCCAGCAGCCCCGACAGGGGGAATTTAGACGAGCAGTACTTC.

The chain couples TRBV3-1 (or the pseudogene TRBV3-2) to TRBJ2-7; D is ambiguous. Trimming cost V 0 bases and J 0 bases, with 12 bases left between them. There are 16 residues in the CDR3. The germline gives CDR1 LGHDT, CDR2 YNNKEL (reference sequence). CDR3 in amino acids: CASSQDNYLSSYEQYF. CDR3 in DNA: TGTGCCAGCAGCCAAGATAACTACCTTAGCTCCTACGAGCAGTACTTC.